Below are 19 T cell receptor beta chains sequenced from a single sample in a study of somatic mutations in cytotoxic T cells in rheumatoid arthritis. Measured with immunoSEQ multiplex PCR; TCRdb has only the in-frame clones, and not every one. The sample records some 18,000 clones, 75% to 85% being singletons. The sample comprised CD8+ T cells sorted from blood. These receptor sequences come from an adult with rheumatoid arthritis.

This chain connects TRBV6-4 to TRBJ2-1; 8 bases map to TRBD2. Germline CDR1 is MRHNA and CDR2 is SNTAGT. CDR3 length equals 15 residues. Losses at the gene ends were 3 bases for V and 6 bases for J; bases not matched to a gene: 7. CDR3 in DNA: TGTGCCAGCAGTGAACAAGCGGGAGACGTCAATGAGCAGTTCTTC. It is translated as CASSEQAGDVNEQFF.

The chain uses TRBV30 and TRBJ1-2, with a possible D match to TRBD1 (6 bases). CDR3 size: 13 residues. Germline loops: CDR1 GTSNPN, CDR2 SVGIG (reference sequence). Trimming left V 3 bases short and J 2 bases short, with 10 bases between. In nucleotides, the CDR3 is TGTGCCTGGAGCGCCCAGGGGAACTATGGCTACACCTTC. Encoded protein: CAWSAQGNYGYTF.

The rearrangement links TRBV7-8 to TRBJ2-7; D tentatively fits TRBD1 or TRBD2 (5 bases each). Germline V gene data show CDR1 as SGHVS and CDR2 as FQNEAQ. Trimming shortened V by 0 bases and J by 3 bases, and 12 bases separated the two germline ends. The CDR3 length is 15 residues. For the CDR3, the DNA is TGTGCCAGCAGCTTAGCAGGGACCACTTACTACGAGCAGTACTTC. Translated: CASSLAGTTYYEQYF.

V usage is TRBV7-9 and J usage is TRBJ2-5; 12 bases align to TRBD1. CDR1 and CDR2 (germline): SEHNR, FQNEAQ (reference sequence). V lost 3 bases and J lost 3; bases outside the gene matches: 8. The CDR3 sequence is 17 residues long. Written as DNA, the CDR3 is TGTGCCAGCAGCTTGGGTGGGACAGGGGGCATAGAAGAGACCCAGTACTTC. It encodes CASSLGGTGGIEETQYF.

Here the CDR3 reads CASSEGGGRNSYEQYF. The CDR3 DNA reads TGTGCCAGCAGTGAGGGCGGAGGCAGAAACTCCTACGAGCAGTACTTC. The V and J genes are TRBV2 and TRBJ2-7, with D perhaps matching TRBD2 (5 bases). Germline V gives CDR1 SNHLY, CDR2 FYNNEI. The ends were cut back, 3 bases at V and 0 bases at J, with 15 bases in the middle. The CDR3 loop spans 16 amino acids.

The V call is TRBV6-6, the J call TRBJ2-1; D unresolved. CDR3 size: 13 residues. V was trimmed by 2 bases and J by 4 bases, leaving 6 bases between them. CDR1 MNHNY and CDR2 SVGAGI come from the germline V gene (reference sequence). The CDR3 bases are TGTGCCAGCAGTTACCACATATACAATGAGCAGTTCTTC. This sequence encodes CASSYHIYNEQFF.

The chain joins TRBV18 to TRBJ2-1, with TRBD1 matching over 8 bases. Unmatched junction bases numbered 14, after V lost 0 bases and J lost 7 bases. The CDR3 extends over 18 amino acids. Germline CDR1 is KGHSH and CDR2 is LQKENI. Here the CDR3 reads CASSPPEGQGASQNEQFF. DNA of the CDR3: TGTGCCAGCTCACCACCGGAAGGGCAGGGGGCCTCGCAGAATGAGCAGTTCTTC.

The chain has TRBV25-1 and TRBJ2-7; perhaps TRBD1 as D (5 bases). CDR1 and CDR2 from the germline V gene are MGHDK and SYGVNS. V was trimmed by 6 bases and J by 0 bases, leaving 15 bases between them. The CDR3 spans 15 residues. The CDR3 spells CASSGRTTPSYEQYF. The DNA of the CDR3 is TGTGCCAGCAGCGGAAGGACAACGCCCTCCTACGAGCAGTACTTC.

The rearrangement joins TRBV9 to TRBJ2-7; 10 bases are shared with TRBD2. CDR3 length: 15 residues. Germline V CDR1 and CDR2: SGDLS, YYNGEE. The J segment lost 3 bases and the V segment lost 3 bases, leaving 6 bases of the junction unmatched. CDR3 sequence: CASSDASGSNYEQYF. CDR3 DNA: TGTGCCAGCAGCGATGCTAGCGGGAGTAACTACGAGCAGTACTTC.

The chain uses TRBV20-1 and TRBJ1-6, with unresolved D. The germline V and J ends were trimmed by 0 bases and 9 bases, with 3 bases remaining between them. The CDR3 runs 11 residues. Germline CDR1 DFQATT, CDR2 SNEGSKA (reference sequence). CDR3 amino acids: CSARDRSPLHF. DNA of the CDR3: TGCAGTGCTAGAGATCGTTCACCCCTCCACTTT.

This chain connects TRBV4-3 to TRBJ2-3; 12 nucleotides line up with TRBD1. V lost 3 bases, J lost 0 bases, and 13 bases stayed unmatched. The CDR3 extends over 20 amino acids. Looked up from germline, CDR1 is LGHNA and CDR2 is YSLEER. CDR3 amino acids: CASSQNRDRGPETSTDTQYF. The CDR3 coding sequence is TGCGCCAGCAGCCAGAACCGGGACAGGGGGCCTGAAACTAGCACAGATACGCAGTATTTT.

CDR3 amino acids: CATSGGWDSPYNEQFF. The CDR3 DNA reads TGTGCCACCAGCGGGGGATGGGATTCCCCCTACAATGAGCAGTTCTTC. The genes are TRBV15 and TRBJ2-1, with D possibly called TRBD1 or TRBD2 (5 bases each). Germline V gene lookup returns CDR1 LNHNV and CDR2 YYDKDF (reference sequence). The CDR3 is 16 residues long. Between the trimmed V and J ends, which lost 5 bases and 2 bases, there was a span of 16 bases.

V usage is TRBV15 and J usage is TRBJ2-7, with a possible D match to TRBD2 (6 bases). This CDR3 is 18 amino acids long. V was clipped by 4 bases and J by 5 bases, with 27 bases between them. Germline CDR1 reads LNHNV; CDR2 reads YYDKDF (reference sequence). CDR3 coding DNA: TGTGCCACCAGCACCACGGAACCGGAGGACTGGAGGGACCACGAGCAGTACTTC. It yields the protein CATSTTEPEDWRDHEQYF.

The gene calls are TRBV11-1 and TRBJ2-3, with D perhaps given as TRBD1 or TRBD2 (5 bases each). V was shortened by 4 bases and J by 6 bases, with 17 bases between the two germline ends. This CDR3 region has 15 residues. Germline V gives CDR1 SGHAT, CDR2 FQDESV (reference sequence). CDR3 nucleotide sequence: TGTGCCAGCAGCTCGTCAGGGATGGGGGAGGATACGCAGTATTTT. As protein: CASSSSGMGEDTQYF.

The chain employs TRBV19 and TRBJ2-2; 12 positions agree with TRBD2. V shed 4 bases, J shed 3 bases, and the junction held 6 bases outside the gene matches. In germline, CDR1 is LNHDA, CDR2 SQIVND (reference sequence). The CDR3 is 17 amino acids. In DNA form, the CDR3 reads TGTGCCAGTAGTACATCGCTAGCGGGAGGGCACACCGGGGAGCTGTTTTTT. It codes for CASSTSLAGGHTGELFF.

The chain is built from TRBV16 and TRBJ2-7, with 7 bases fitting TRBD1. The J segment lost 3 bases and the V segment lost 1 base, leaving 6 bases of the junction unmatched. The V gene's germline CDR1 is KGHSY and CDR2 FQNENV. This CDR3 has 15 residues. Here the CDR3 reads CASSQLETGSYEQYF. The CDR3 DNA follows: TGTGCCAGCAGCCAATTGGAGACAGGGAGCTACGAGCAGTACTTC.

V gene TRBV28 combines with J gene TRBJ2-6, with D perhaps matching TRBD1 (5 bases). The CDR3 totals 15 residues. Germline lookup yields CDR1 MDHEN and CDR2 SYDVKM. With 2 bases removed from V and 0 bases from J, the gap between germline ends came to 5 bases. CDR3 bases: TGTGCCAGCAGTTTAGGGGCCTCTGGGGCCAACGTCCTGACTTTC. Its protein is CASSLGASGANVLTF.

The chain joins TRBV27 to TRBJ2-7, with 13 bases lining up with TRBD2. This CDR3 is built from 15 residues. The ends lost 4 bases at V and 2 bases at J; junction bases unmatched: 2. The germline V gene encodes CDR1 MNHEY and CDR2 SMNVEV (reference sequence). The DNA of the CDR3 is TGTGCCAGCAGTTCAGGGACTAGCGGGACCTACGAGCAGTACTTC. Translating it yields CASSSGTSGTYEQYF.

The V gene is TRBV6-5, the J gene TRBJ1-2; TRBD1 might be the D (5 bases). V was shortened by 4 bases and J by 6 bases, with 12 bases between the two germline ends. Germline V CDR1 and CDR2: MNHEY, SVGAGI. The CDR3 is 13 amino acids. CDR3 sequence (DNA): TGTGCCAGCAGTTTATTGGGGGGAAATGGCTACACCTTC. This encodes CASSLLGGNGYTF.